Presented here are 28 T cell receptor beta chains from one specimen sequenced in a study of technical replicates of blood from a handful of donors. Produced via immunoSEQ multiplex PCR; TCRdb's table is partial and in-frame only. The profile covers 55,000 to 80,000 clones, with 92% appearing a single time and 0.42% taken by the ten largest. Sample: T cells isolated from PBMCs. These TCRs come from a human donor in good health.

The rearrangement uses TRBV9 and TRBJ1-1, with no clear D. CDR1 SGDLS and CDR2 YYNGEE come from the germline V gene. The length of the CDR3 is 14 residues. The ends were cut back, 4 bases at V and 4 bases at J, with 14 bases in the middle. The CDR3 DNA is TGTGCCAGCAGCAACAGTGAGGGAAGCACTGAAGCTTTCTTT. Translating it yields CASSNSEGSTEAFF. The full variable domain, completed using reference TRBV9 and TRBJ1-1, is DSGVTQTPKHLITATGQRVTLRCSPRSGDLSVYWYQQSLDQGLQFLIQYYNGEERAKGNILERFSAQQFPDLHSELNLSSLELGDSALYFCASSNSEGSTEAFFGQGTRLTVV.

This clone was seen a single time. The rearrangement joins TRBV7-6 to TRBJ1-1; 7 nucleotides agree with TRBD1. V lost 3 bases to trimming and J lost 8 bases; unmatched junction nucleotides: 18. This CDR3 spans 17 amino acids. Germline V gene data show CDR1 as SGHVS and CDR2 as FNYEAQ. The CDR3 is CASSFLLVGQPPTEAFF. CDR3 nucleotides: TGTGCCAGCAGCTTCCTGTTGGTGGGACAGCCTCCAACCGAAGCTTTCTTT. Full variable domain (rest looked up from reference TRBV7-6 and TRBJ1-1): GAGVSQSPRYKVTKRGQDVALRCDPISGHVSLYWYRQALGQGPEFLTYFNYEAQQDKSGLPNDRFSAERPEGSISTLTIQRTEQRDSAMYRCASSFLLVGQPPTEAFFGQGTRLTVV.

The chain couples TRBV4-1 to TRBJ1-1; D not resolved. Germline V CDR1 and CDR2: MGHRA, YSYEKL. The V and J ends lost 2 bases and 0 bases respectively, with 13 bases between them. This CDR3 comprises 16 residues. The CDR3 coding sequence is TGCGCCAGCAGCCAACCGGAGAAGGAGATGAACACTGAAGCTTTCTTT. Translation: CASSQPEKEMNTEAFF.

The V gene is TRBV29-1, the J gene TRBJ1-1; D is uncertain. The CDR3 is 11 residues long. V was cut by 3 bases and J by 8 bases, with 10 bases left in between. Germline loops: CDR1 SQVTM, CDR2 ANQGSEA. This CDR3 is CSVDPTREAFF. The CDR3 DNA sequence: TGCAGCGTTGACCCGACTAGAGAAGCTTTCTTT.

The gene calls are TRBV5-8 and TRBJ1-3; D not certain. The CDR3 runs to 15 residues. Trimming cost V 6 bases and J 4 bases, with 17 bases left between them. In germline, CDR1 is SGHTS, CDR2 YDEGEE. The CDR3 sequence: CASTMRPTGGNTIYF. CDR3 in DNA: TGTGCCAGCACCATGAGGCCTACCGGAGGAAACACCATATATTTT.

The rearrangement uses TRBV10-3 and TRBJ2-2, with 12 bases lining up with TRBD2. The CDR3 is made up of 19 amino acids. CDR1 and CDR2 (germline): ENHRY, SYGVKD. Unmatched junction bases numbered 11, after V lost 4 bases and J lost 2 bases. The CDR3 nucleotides read TGTGCCATCAGTGGCTTCGCTAGCGGGAGGGATACTAACACCGGGGAGCTGTTTTTT. Its protein product is CAISGFASGRDTNTGELFF.

CDR3: CASSYGTGAGYTF. CDR3 nucleotides: TGTGCCAGCAGTTACGGGACAGGGGCTGGCTACACCTTC. V and J are TRBV6-5 and TRBJ1-2; 10 nucleotides line up with TRBD1. After removal of 2 bases from V and 7 bases from J, the junction contained 1 base not matched to a gene. This CDR3 spans 13 amino acids. The germline CDR1 and CDR2 sequences are MNHEY and SVGAGI.

The V and J genes are TRBV5-1 and TRBJ1-5; 7 bases are a match to TRBD1. The CDR3 covers 15 residues. Per the germline V gene, CDR1 is SGHRS and CDR2 is YFSETQ. Losses at the gene ends were 0 bases for V and 5 bases for J; bases not matched to a gene: 5. The CDR3 loop is CASSLDPGQHQPQHF. The DNA of the CDR3 is TGCGCCAGCAGCTTGGATCCGGGACAGCATCAGCCCCAGCATTTT.

The chain is built from TRBV5-1 and TRBJ1-2; 9 bases are a match to TRBD1. The CDR3 contains 14 residues. Losses at the gene ends were 5 bases for V and 1 base for J; bases not matched to a gene: 3. The germline gives CDR1 SGHRS, CDR2 YFSETQ. CDR3 sequence reads: CASSPGQGNYGYTF. CDR3 sequence (DNA): TGCGCCAGCAGTCCGGGACAGGGTAACTATGGCTACACCTTC.

DNA of the CDR3: TGTGCCAGCAGCGCGTCCGGGACAGTATCCTACGAGCAGTACTTC. Its translation is CASSASGTVSYEQYF. This chain uses TRBV13 with TRBJ2-7, with 7 nucleotides matching TRBD1. Germline V gene lookup returns CDR1 PRHDT and CDR2 FYEKMQ (reference sequence). The CDR3 is made up of 15 amino acids. V lost 5 bases to trimming and J lost 1 base; unmatched junction nucleotides: 8.

The chain links TRBV5-1 to TRBJ2-3, with 8 nucleotides matching TRBD2. With 0 bases clipped from V and 0 bases from J, the junction kept 0 bases outside the gene matches. From germline, CDR1 is SGHRS and CDR2 YFSETQ. This CDR3 region has 15 residues. DNA for the CDR3: TGCGCCAGCAGCTTGGGCGGGAGGAGCACAGATACGCAGTATTTT. This encodes CASSLGGRSTDTQYF.

This chain uses TRBV7-2 with TRBJ2-1; perhaps TRBD2 as D (6 bases). The V and J ends lost 0 bases and 5 bases respectively, with 11 bases between them. The CDR3 sequence is 15 residues long. The germline gives CDR1 SGHTA, CDR2 FQGNSA. Written as DNA, the CDR3 is TGTGCCAGCAGCTTAGCCGGGAGCGGCAACAATGAGCAGTTCTTC. Amino acid sequence: CASSLAGSGNNEQFF.

V gene TRBV14 combines with J gene TRBJ1-1; TRBD1 might be the D (5 bases). Germline assignment: CDR1 SGHDN and CDR2 FVKESK. This CDR3 spans 15 amino acids. V was pared by 2 bases and J by 6 bases, with 16 bases between. CDR3 coding DNA: TGTGCCAGCAGCCAACGTTCAGGGCGGAATGCTGAAGCTTTCTTT. Translated, it gives CASSQRSGRNAEAFF.

The chain has TRBV6-5 and TRBJ2-5, with a weak D call TRBD2 (5 bases). Deletions cut 0 bases from V and 4 bases from J, with 15 bases between. The CDR3 runs to 16 residues. CDR1 is MNHEY, CDR2 SVGAGI, per germline. The CDR3 nucleotides read TGTGCCAGCAGTTACTCGAGCGGCTTTCCGGGAGAGACCCAGTACTTC. This gives the protein CASSYSSGFPGETQYF.

V gene TRBV7-2 combines with J gene TRBJ2-1; 7 bases line up with TRBD2. V dropped 2 bases and J dropped 4; count of bases not matched to a gene: 5. CDR1 and CDR2 from the germline V gene are SGHTA and FQGNSA. CDR3 length equals 15 residues. The CDR3 loop reads CASSLLGGSYNEQFF. The CDR3 DNA reads as TGTGCCAGCAGCTTACTAGGCGGGAGTTACAATGAGCAGTTCTTC.

This chain joins TRBV7-3 and TRBJ2-1; D is possibly TRBD2 (5 bases). CDR1 and CDR2 from the germline V gene are SGHTA and FQGTGA. The CDR3 covers 13 residues. V dropped 5 bases and J dropped 6 bases, with 11 bases sitting between them. The CDR3 here is CASSLLDVNEQFF. CDR3 bases: TGTGCCAGCAGCCTACTAGACGTCAATGAGCAGTTCTTC.

This chain uses TRBV28 with TRBJ2-3; 9 positions match TRBD1. Germline CDR1 MDHEN, CDR2 SYDVKM. The CDR3 consists of 16 residues. V lost 2 bases to trimming and J lost 2 bases; unmatched junction nucleotides: 5. Written as DNA, the CDR3 is TGTGCCAGCAGTTTAATGACAGGGGGGAACACAGATACGCAGTATTTT. Amino acids: CASSLMTGGNTDTQYF. Combining the CDR3 with reference TRBV28 and TRBJ2-3 gives the whole variable domain DVKVTQSSRYLVKRTGEKVFLECVQDMDHENMFWYRQDPGLGLRLIYFSYDVKMKEKGDIPEGYSVSREKKERFSLILESASTNQTSMYLCASSLMTGGNTDTQYFGPGTRLTVL.

The rearrangement joins TRBV5-1 to TRBJ1-2; no clear D gene. V lost 3 bases to trimming and J lost 2 bases, with 11 bases between them. Germline CDR1 and CDR2: SGHRS and YFSETQ. This CDR3 spans 14 amino acids. The chain's CDR3 is CASSSITRNYGYTF. Written as DNA, the CDR3 is TGCGCCAGCAGCTCAATTACAAGAAACTATGGCTACACCTTC. Variable domain in full (rest from reference TRBV5-1 and TRBJ1-2): KAGVTQTPRYLIKTRGQQVTLSCSPISGHRSVSWYQQTPGQGLQFLFEYFSETQRNKGNFPGRFSGRQFSNSRSEMNVSTLELGDSALYLCASSSITRNYGYTFGSGTRLTVV.

This chain joins TRBV19 and TRBJ2-3; D is uncertain. CDR3 size: 12 residues. V gave up 3 bases and J gave up 5 bases, with 6 bases separating them. Per germline, CDR1 LNHDA and CDR2 SQIVND (reference sequence). The CDR3 reads CASSIRGDTQYF. For the CDR3, the DNA is TGTGCCAGTAGTATTAGAGGAGATACGCAGTATTTT. Full variable domain (outside the CDR3, taken from reference TRBV19 and TRBJ2-3): DGGITQSPKYLFRKEGQNVTLSCEQNLNHDAMYWYRQDPGQGLRLIYYSQIVNDFQKGDIAEGYSVSREKKESFPLTVTSAQKNPTAFYLCASSIRGDTQYFGPGTRLTVL.

The genes are TRBV2 and TRBJ1-5; 11 nucleotides line up with TRBD1. Germline-derived CDR1 and CDR2 are SNHLY and FYNNEI. V lost 4 bases, J lost 7 bases, and 12 bases stayed unmatched. The CDR3 sequence is 17 residues long. The CDR3 coding sequence is TGTGCCAGCAGTGGGTATTTAGGGACAGGGGGGGGACAGCCCCAGCATTTT. Translated: CASSGYLGTGGGQPQHF.

A single count supports this clone. The V gene is TRBV29-1, the J gene TRBJ2-7; tentative D call: TRBD1 (6 bases). Germline V gene data show CDR1 as SQVTM and CDR2 as ANQGSEA. The CDR3 covers 12 residues. The germline V and J ends were trimmed by 4 bases and 3 bases, with 10 bases remaining between them. DNA of the CDR3: TGCAGCGTTGGGACAGCCTTCTACGAGCAGTACTTC. Translation: CSVGTAFYEQYF.

The rearrangement uses TRBV7-9 and TRBJ2-2; TRBD2 aligns across 9 bases. This CDR3 comprises 16 residues. The V segment lost 3 bases and the J segment 4 bases; nucleotides outside the gene matches: 6. The germline CDR1 and CDR2 sequences are SEHNR and FQNEAQ (reference sequence). CDR3 protein: CASSFLSGSSTGELFF. The CDR3 DNA reads TGTGCCAGCAGCTTCCTTAGCGGGAGTAGCACCGGGGAGCTGTTTTTT.

The chain links TRBV13 to TRBJ2-7; weak D call: TRBD1 (5 bases). The CDR3 runs 12 residues. Trimming removed 4 bases from V and 5 bases from J, with 9 bases in between. The germline CDR1 and CDR2 sequences are PRHDT and FYEKMQ (reference sequence). The CDR3 loop is CASSSDRDEQYF. The CDR3 DNA sequence: TGTGCCAGCAGCTCTGACAGAGACGAGCAGTACTTC. Full variable domain (missing parts from reference TRBV13 and TRBJ2-7): AAGVIQSPRHLIKEKRETATLKCYPIPRHDTVYWYQQGPGQDPQFLISFYEKMQSDKGSIPDRFSAQQFSDYHSELNMSSLELGDSALYFCASSSDRDEQYFGPGTRLTVT.

This clone was seen only once. The genes are TRBV5-1 and TRBJ2-7; D might be TRBD1 (6 bases). CDR1 SGHRS and CDR2 YFSETQ come from the germline V gene. The CDR3 covers 15 residues. With 0 bases removed from V and 4 bases from J, the gap between germline ends came to 14 bases. The CDR3 coding sequence is TGCGCCAGCAGCTTGGAGGCAGGGGCTGCTTACGAGCAGTACTTC. This codes for CASSLEAGAAYEQYF. The variable domain in full, with the rest retrieved from reference TRBV5-1 and TRBJ2-7, is KAGVTQTPRYLIKTRGQQVTLSCSPISGHRSVSWYQQTPGQGLQFLFEYFSETQRNKGNFPGRFSGRQFSNSRSEMNVSTLELGDSALYLCASSLEAGAAYEQYFGPGTRLTVT.

The chain recombines TRBV10-1 with TRBJ2-1; 12 nucleotides match TRBD2. Germline V lookup: CDR1 WNHNN, CDR2 SYGVQD (reference sequence). V was clipped by 4 bases and J by 3 bases; unmatched bases: 4. CDR3 length: 16 amino acids. The CDR3: CASSGELAGGYNEQFF. The CDR3 region has the DNA TGCGCCAGCAGTGGGGAACTAGCGGGAGGCTACAATGAGCAGTTCTTC.

The chain carries TRBV10-3 and TRBJ2-7, with 9 nucleotides matching TRBD2. Trimming removed 0 bases from V and 5 bases from J; junction bases left unmatched: 5. Germline V gene data show CDR1 as ENHRY and CDR2 as SYGVKD. The CDR3 loop spans 15 amino acids. CDR3 DNA sequence: TGTGCCATCAGTGAGTCGACTAGCGGCCTGGACGAGCAGTACTTC. Protein sequence: CAISESTSGLDEQYF.

This chain connects TRBV9 to TRBJ2-3; D possibly corresponds to TRBD1 (6 bases). Germline V CDR1 and CDR2: SGDLS, YYNGEE. This CDR3 region has 17 residues. Trimming took off 0 bases at V and 0 bases at J, with 14 bases between the two ends. This chain's CDR3 is CASSVVPTGPSTDTQYF. DNA of the CDR3: TGTGCCAGCAGCGTAGTCCCGACAGGACCTAGCACAGATACGCAGTATTTT.

This sequence joins TRBV27 and TRBJ2-5; 13 bases agree with TRBD2. Per the germline V gene, CDR1 is MNHEY and CDR2 is SMNVEV (reference sequence). V shed 6 bases and J 5 bases; nucleotides not matched to a gene: 6. There are 15 residues in the CDR3. CDR3 residues: CASSLGLAGAETQYF. The CDR3 bases are TGTGCCAGCAGCCTCGGACTAGCGGGAGCGGAGACCCAGTACTTC.